The entry below describes one TCR beta chain. Time point of the sample: baseline, week 1 (first vaccination visit). Sample treatment: pre-vaccination baseline after standard-of-care therapy. Each astrocytoma in the donors was new, WHO grade 3 or 4, IDH1-mutant and ATRX-lost. The data were produced by immunoSEQ multiplex PCR, yet TCRdb's version contains in-frame clones alone and is incomplete. This sample yields about 70,000 clones, of which approximately 82% are seen a single time; about 4.8% belongs to the top ten. The sample originates from a study of a mutant IDH1 vaccine in newly diagnosed glioma. V was cut by 7 bases and J by 4 bases, with 10 bases left in between. CDR3 length: 12 amino acids. CDR1 is SNHLY, CDR2 FYNNEI, per germline.

The sequencing used peripheral blood mononuclear cells (PBMCs), collected from a glioma patient treated with radiotherapy, temozolomide or both. This receptor was obtained from a woman between 18 and 30 years old with glioma. Some clones in this sample may be carry-over from other donors' samples. V is TRBV2 and J is TRBJ2-5; D remains ambiguous. The CDR3 nucleotides are TGTGCCAGCAAGAGTAGAGGAGAGACCCAGTACTTC. Protein sequence: CASKSRGETQYF.